Below are 22 T cell receptor beta chains sequenced from a single sample in a study of T cell responses to AZD1222 COVID-19 vaccine. The data were produced by immunoSEQ multiplex PCR, yet TCRdb's version contains in-frame clones alone and is incomplete. The table has some 110,000 clones, 90% seen once. The sequences come from peripheral blood, collected 28 days after the second AZD1222 dose. Receptor source: an adult who received the AZD1222 COVID-19 vaccine.

V usage is TRBV18 and J usage is TRBJ2-2, with 9 bases aligning to TRBD1. Unmatched junction bases numbered 10, after V lost 4 bases and J lost 1 base. Per germline, CDR1 KGHSH and CDR2 LQKENI. The CDR3 extends over 18 amino acids. This CDR3 is CASSRLDRTGENTGELFF. The CDR3 coding sequence is TGTGCCAGCTCACGACTGGACCGGACAGGGGAGAACACCGGGGAGCTGTTTTTT.

The chain links TRBV5-1 to TRBJ2-2, with no clear D. Trimming cost V 2 bases and J 0 bases, with 11 bases left between them. Germline values: CDR1 SGHRS, CDR2 YFSETQ. This CDR3 has 16 residues. CDR3 DNA sequence: TGCGCCAGCAGCTTTTTCGCCCGGACGAACACCGGGGAGCTGTTTTTT. Translation gives CASSFFARTNTGELFF. Full variable domain (rest looked up from reference TRBV5-1 and TRBJ2-2): KAGVTQTPRYLIKTRGQQVTLSCSPISGHRSVSWYQQTPGQGLQFLFEYFSETQRNKGNFPGRFSGRQFSNSRSEMNVSTLELGDSALYLCASSFFARTNTGELFFGEGSRLTVL.

The gene calls are TRBV6-5 and TRBJ1-6; unclear D gene. Trimming shortened V by 1 base and J by 8 bases, and 15 bases separated the two germline ends. The CDR3 contains 16 residues. The V gene's germline CDR1 is MNHEY and CDR2 SVGAGI. The CDR3, as DNA: TGTGCCAGCAGTTACTTCTTCCAGTCGGGAGATTCACCCCTCCACTTT. Translation: CASSYFFQSGDSPLHF.

CDR3 sequence reads: CASSLELGREAKNIQYF. CDR3 nucleotides: TGCGCCAGCAGCTTGGAGCTGGGACGCGAAGCCAAAAACATTCAGTACTTC. The J gene is TRBJ2-4, the V gene TRBV5-1, with D perhaps assigned TRBD1 or TRBD2 (5 bases each). V lost 0 bases, J lost 0 bases, and 13 bases lay in between. Per the germline V gene, CDR1 is SGHRS and CDR2 is YFSETQ. The CDR3 has 17 residues.

The rearrangement uses TRBV3-1 (or the pseudogene TRBV3-2) and TRBJ1-2, with 7 bases aligning to TRBD1. The CDR3 contains 15 residues. The V and J ends lost 1 base and 4 bases, in that order; junction bases with no gene match: 6. CDR1 and CDR2 (germline): LGHDT, YNNKEL (reference sequence). The CDR3 sequence: CASSQAEWDSYGYTF. The CDR3 bases are TGTGCCAGCAGCCAAGCAGAGTGGGACAGCTATGGCTACACCTTC.

The chain recombines TRBV2 with TRBJ1-2, with D possibly TRBD1 on 6 matching bases. Looked up from germline, CDR1 is SNHLY and CDR2 is FYNNEI. V dropped 6 bases and J dropped 7 bases, with 21 bases sitting between them. This CDR3 has 15 amino acids. The CDR3 spells CASREVGWGARGYTF. The CDR3 bases are TGTGCCAGCAGGGAGGTAGGATGGGGGGCCCGTGGCTACACCTTC. The variable domain in full, completed from reference TRBV2 and TRBJ1-2, reads EPEVTQTPSHQVTQMGQEVILRCVPISNHLYFYWYRQILGQKVEFLVSFYNNEISEKSEIFDDQFSVERPDGSNFTLKIRSTKLEDSAMYFCASREVGWGARGYTFGSGTRLTVV.

The chain combines TRBV3-1 (or the pseudogene TRBV3-2) with TRBJ2-2; 9 bases are a match to TRBD2. The V gene end was trimmed by 1 base and the J gene end by 1 base; junction bases not matched to a gene: 7. In germline, CDR1 is LGHDT, CDR2 YNNKEL (reference sequence). The CDR3 has 18 amino acids. CDR3 sequence reads: CASSQGPAGGLNTGELFF. In DNA form, the CDR3 reads TGTGCCAGCAGCCAAGGCCCAGCGGGGGGTCTGAACACCGGGGAGCTGTTTTTT.

The chain has TRBV7-9 and TRBJ1-1, with 8 bases lining up with TRBD1. In germline, CDR1 is SEHNR, CDR2 FQNEAQ (reference sequence). The V gene end was trimmed by 1 base and the J gene end by 5 bases; junction bases not matched to a gene: 6. This CDR3 comprises 15 residues. CDR3 bases: TGTGCCAGCAGCTTAGTGCAGGGGGCTCGGACTGAAGCTTTCTTT. Translated: CASSLVQGARTEAFF.

This chain connects TRBV11-2 to TRBJ2-2; D is ambiguous. Germline CDR1 and CDR2: SGHAT and FQNNGV. The CDR3 runs to 13 residues. V was trimmed by 0 bases and J by 8 bases, leaving 7 bases between them. CDR3 in DNA: TGTGCCAGCAGCTTAGAGGTGGCGGGGGAGCTGTTTTTT. Translating gives CASSLEVAGELFF.

The rearrangement joins TRBV7-9 to TRBJ2-7; 8 bases are a match to TRBD1. Losses at the gene ends were 5 bases for V and 2 bases for J; bases not matched to a gene: 5. Germline V gene sequence: CDR1 SEHNR, CDR2 FQNEAQ (reference sequence). The CDR3 has 14 amino acids. The CDR3 bases are TGTGCCAGCAGCCCCAAACAGGGGGCCTACGAGCAGTACTTC. Its translation is CASSPKQGAYEQYF.

The chain recombines TRBV24-1 with TRBJ2-3, with D possibly matching TRBD1 (6 bases). The CDR3 contains 13 residues. Germline V CDR1 and CDR2: KGHDR, SFDVKD. The V gene lost 4 bases and the J gene lost 9 bases, with 13 bases spanning the gap. The CDR3 sequence: CATSDPGVVTQYF. The CDR3 bases are TGTGCCACCAGTGACCCAGGGGTAGTCACGCAGTATTTT.

The V and J genes are TRBV6-1 and TRBJ1-5; D possibly corresponds to TRBD1 (6 bases). Per the germline V gene, CDR1 is MNHNS and CDR2 is SASEGT. The CDR3 is made up of 15 amino acids. Trimming removed 0 bases from V and 3 bases from J, with 9 bases in between. In DNA form, the CDR3 reads TGTGCCAGCAGTGAAGCCCCAGGGGACAATCAGCCCCAGCATTTT. Translated: CASSEAPGDNQPQHF.

This chain connects TRBV6-5 to TRBJ2-7; D might be TRBD1 (6 bases). The V gene's germline CDR1 is MNHEY and CDR2 SVGAGI. Trimming took 5 bases from V and 2 from J, leaving 10 bases between them. The length of the CDR3 is 13 residues. CDR3 coding DNA: TGTGCCAGCAGTCAGGGGCATACCTACGAGCAGTACTTC. The encoded protein is CASSQGHTYEQYF.

V and J are TRBV6-6 and TRBJ1-3; D gene ambiguous. The CDR3 extends over 16 amino acids. Germline V lookup: CDR1 MNHNY, CDR2 SVGAGI (reference sequence). The germline V and J ends were trimmed by 7 bases and 0 bases, with 16 bases remaining between them. CDR3 sequence (DNA): TGTGCCAGCACTCAACGCGCGGGGAACTCTGGAAACACCATATATTTT. Translated: CASTQRAGNSGNTIYF.

This chain joins TRBV7-8 and TRBJ1-2; 8 nucleotides match TRBD1. The ends lost 5 bases at V and 4 bases at J; junction bases unmatched: 9. Germline CDR1 reads SGHVS; CDR2 reads FQNEAQ. The CDR3 length is 15 residues. DNA of the CDR3: TGTGCCAGCAGCGGAGGGACAGGATTAATCTATGGCTACACCTTC. Encoded protein: CASSGGTGLIYGYTF.

This sequence joins TRBV18 and TRBJ1-4; perhaps TRBD1 as D (6 bases). CDR1 and CDR2 (germline): KGHSH, LQKENI. This CDR3 comprises 15 residues. V was clipped by 5 bases and J by 4 bases, with 14 bases between them. CDR3 sequence (DNA): TGTGCCAGCTCAGATCCAAGGGGGGATAATGAAAAACTGTTTTTT. As protein: CASSDPRGDNEKLFF.

This chain uses TRBV4-1 with TRBJ1-5; possible D gene TRBD1, 6 bases. Looked up from germline, CDR1 is MGHRA and CDR2 is YSYEKL. CDR3 size: 16 residues. Trimming left V 0 bases short and J 9 bases short, with 18 bases between. The CDR3 reads CASSQEQGVSIRPQHF. CDR3 in DNA: TGCGCCAGCAGCCAAGAACAGGGTGTTTCCATTAGGCCCCAGCATTTT.

V usage is TRBV10-1 and J usage is TRBJ1-2; 10 nucleotides align to TRBD1. CDR1 WNHNN and CDR2 SYGVQD come from the germline V gene (reference sequence). V gave up 8 bases and J gave up 7 bases; unmatched junction bases: 7. CDR3 length: 13 amino acids. The CDR3 DNA follows: TGCGCCAGCGGGAAGACAGGGGGCCTTGGCTACACCTTC. Its translation: CASGKTGGLGYTF.

This sequence joins TRBV7-9 and TRBJ1-3, with a weak D call TRBD1 (5 bases). V lost 4 bases to trimming and J lost 0 bases, with 16 bases between them. CDR1 is SEHNR and CDR2 is FQNEAQ in the germline V gene (reference sequence). This CDR3 comprises 17 residues. The CDR3 nucleotides are TGTGCCAGCAGCTCCCCGACAGAACTCAGCTCTGGAAACACCATATATTTT. It specifies CASSSPTELSSGNTIYF.

The V call is TRBV9, the J call TRBJ2-1; TRBD1 agrees at 7 bases. Germline CDR1 reads SGDLS; CDR2 reads YYNGEE. V lost 0 bases to trimming and J lost 3 bases; unmatched junction nucleotides: 3. This CDR3 has 15 residues. This CDR3 is CASSVVDRDYNEQFF. CDR3 nucleotide sequence: TGTGCCAGCAGCGTAGTCGACAGGGACTACAATGAGCAGTTCTTC.

The chain's CDR3 is CAWSPDSSRGYTF. CDR3 bases: TGTGCCTGGAGTCCGGACAGTTCTCGTGGCTACACCTTC. The genes are TRBV30 and TRBJ1-2, with a tentative D call TRBD1 (6 bases). CDR1 is GTSNPN and CDR2 is SVGIG in the germline V gene (reference sequence). V dropped 2 bases and J dropped 7 bases, with 14 bases sitting between them. The CDR3 spans 13 residues. Filled out from reference TRBV30 and TRBJ1-2, the complete variable domain reads SQTIHQWPATLVQPVGSPLSLECTVEGTSNPNLYWYRQAAGRGLQLLFYSVGIGQISSEVPQNLSASRPQDRQFILSSKKLLLSDSGFYLCAWSPDSSRGYTFGSGTRLTVV.

The rearrangement links TRBV6-5 to TRBJ2-7; no clear D. This CDR3 is built from 12 residues. CDR1 and CDR2 (germline): MNHEY, SVGAGI. Trimming shortened V by 5 bases and J by 2 bases, and 7 bases separated the two germline ends. The CDR3 loop reads CASSNPTYEQYF. CDR3 bases: TGTGCCAGCAGTAATCCAACCTACGAGCAGTACTTC.